The 32 T cell receptor beta chains in this list originate from one sample, sequenced in a study of cytomegalovirus exposure and HLA in healthy donors. Primers: 60 Vbeta forward and 13 Jbeta reverse. Profiling relied on immunoSEQ multiplex PCR, and the TCRdb table lists in-frame clones only, not all of them. The data contain about 150,000 clones, 70% to 80% of them singletons. The source material was PBMCs. These receptors came from a man aged 25 to 40 in good health and CMV-seropositive.

This clone was counted a single time. V and J are TRBV30 and TRBJ1-2; 7 bases are a match to TRBD1. This CDR3 comprises 12 residues. V was clipped by 4 bases and J by 2 bases; unmatched bases: 1. Germline values: CDR1 GTSNPN, CDR2 SVGIG (reference sequence). The CDR3 loop is CAWTGGNYGYTF. CDR3 coding DNA: TGTGCCTGGACAGGGGGGAACTATGGCTACACCTTC.

The rearrangement links TRBV30 to TRBJ1-2; 8 nucleotides match TRBD1. CDR1 GTSNPN and CDR2 SVGIG come from the germline V gene (reference sequence). The CDR3 covers 15 residues. V trimming: 5 bases; J trimming: 1 base; junction bases outside the gene matches: 9. Here the CDR3 reads CAWAYGQGLNYGYTF. The CDR3 DNA is TGTGCCTGGGCTTACGGACAGGGCCTTAACTATGGCTACACCTTC.

The genes are TRBV5-6 and TRBJ2-5; 13 bases agree with TRBD2. This CDR3 comprises 19 residues. V lost 5 bases to trimming and J lost 3 bases; unmatched junction nucleotides: 16. CDR1 and CDR2 (germline): SGHDT, YYEEEE. The CDR3 spells CASSWGTGIGLAGEETQYF. DNA for the CDR3: TGTGCCAGCAGTTGGGGGACAGGGATAGGACTAGCGGGAGAAGAGACCCAGTACTTC.

This clone was seen once. CDR3 nucleotides: TGTGCCAGCAGCCCAGCGTCGGGGACATGGGATAATGAGCAGTTCTTC. Residues: CASSPASGTWDNEQFF. The gene calls are TRBV14 and TRBJ2-1, with D possibly being TRBD1 (6 bases). The germline CDR1 and CDR2 sequences are SGHDN and FVKESK. The CDR3 loop spans 16 amino acids. V was shortened by 4 bases and J by 7 bases, with 20 bases between the two germline ends.

The chain links TRBV11-2 to TRBJ1-2; D possibly corresponds to TRBD1 (6 bases). This CDR3 has 14 residues. The V gene lost 6 bases and the J gene lost 7 bases, with 18 bases spanning the gap. From germline, CDR1 is SGHAT and CDR2 FQNNGV. The CDR3 nucleotides are TGTGCCAGCAGACACGCAGGGGTAATAGGTGGCTACACCTTC. Translation: CASRHAGVIGGYTF.

The V and J genes are TRBV21-1 and TRBJ2-6; TRBD2 is taken as the D call from the table, unchecked against the DNA. TRBV21-1 is a documented pseudogene. The CDR3 has 14 amino acids. The CDR3 loop is CASSETISANVLTF. In DNA form, the CDR3 reads TGTGCCAGCAGCGAAACTATCTCGGCCAACGTCCTGACTTTC.

The CDR3, as DNA: TGCGCCAGCAGTCAGGGCCCTGTGGTGGGCTGCGAGCAGTACTTC. This gives the protein CASSQGPVVGCEQYF. The chain combines TRBV23-1 with TRBJ2-7; no clear D. TRBV23-1 falls under the ORF class, with uncertain function. The CDR3 covers 15 residues. V lost 3 bases and J lost 6, with 18 bases in between.

V usage is TRBV10-3 and J usage is TRBJ1-3; 8 bases map to TRBD1. CDR1 is ENHRY and CDR2 is SYGVKD in the germline V gene. V lost 6 bases to trimming and J lost 1 base; unmatched junction nucleotides: 2. The CDR3 sequence is 14 residues long. In nucleotides, the CDR3 is TGTGCCATCAGAACAGGGGGATCTGGAAACACCATATATTTT. It translates to CAIRTGGSGNTIYF.

This chain links TRBV5-1 with TRBJ2-5, with D possibly being TRBD1 (5 bases). Germline assignment: CDR1 SGHRS and CDR2 YFSETQ. Trimming removed 0 bases at V and 0 bases at J, with 9 bases between. This CDR3 spans 15 amino acids. The DNA for the CDR3 is TGCGCCAGCAGCTTGGACAGGTCAAACCAAGAGACCCAGTACTTC. Protein sequence: CASSLDRSNQETQYF.

The chain recombines TRBV13 with TRBJ1-2; D unresolved. The germline V and J ends were trimmed by 5 bases and 1 base, with 11 bases remaining between them. CDR3 size: 14 residues. CDR1 PRHDT and CDR2 FYEKMQ come from the germline V gene (reference sequence). The CDR3 coding sequence is TGTGCCAGCAGCGACGGGCGGGGTAACTATGGCTACACCTTC. Its translation: CASSDGRGNYGYTF.

The chain carries TRBV9 and TRBJ2-1; 10 bases line up with TRBD2. CDR3 length equals 16 residues. Germline-derived CDR1 and CDR2 are SGDLS and YYNGEE. V gave up 2 bases and J gave up 0 bases; unmatched junction bases: 2. The CDR3 sequence is CASSVSGGASYNEQFF. The CDR3 nucleotides read TGTGCCAGCAGCGTCAGCGGGGGGGCCTCCTACAATGAGCAGTTCTTC.

The genes are TRBV12-5 and TRBJ2-1; 10 positions match TRBD2. Trimming at V came to 1 base and at J to 8 bases, leaving 11 bases not matched to a gene. CDR1 LGHNT and CDR2 FRNRAP come from the germline V gene. The CDR3 runs to 17 residues. The CDR3 coding sequence is TGTGCTAGTGGTTTGGCCCCCCAGCGGGGGGGGCTGGATGAGCAGTTCTTC. This gives the protein CASGLAPQRGGLDEQFF.

The V call is TRBV30, the J call TRBJ2-5; D is ambiguous. This CDR3 has 15 amino acids. Deletions cut 3 bases from V and 4 bases from J, with 18 bases between. Germline CDR1 and CDR2: GTSNPN and SVGIG (reference sequence). The CDR3 bases are TGTGCCTGGAGGATAACGTACGCCATCGGAGAGACCCAGTACTTC. It is translated as CAWRITYAIGETQYF.

This clone was found once. The rearrangement joins TRBV5-3 to TRBJ2-2, with 11 bases that match TRBD1. TRBV5-3 is annotated as an ORF whose role is uncertain. The CDR3 sequence is 15 residues long. V gave up 2 bases and J gave up 5 bases; unmatched junction bases: 2. The CDR3 here is CARSLGTGGTGELFF. The CDR3 DNA is TGTGCCAGAAGCTTAGGGACAGGGGGAACCGGGGAGCTGTTTTTT.

The chain carries TRBV4-1 and TRBJ2-7; 11 positions agree with TRBD2. This CDR3 is built from 15 residues. J was trimmed by 7 bases and V by 1 base; bases with no gene match: 6. Germline CDR1 and CDR2: MGHRA and YSYEKL. The CDR3 sequence is CASSQGGLAGGEQYF. The CDR3 DNA sequence: TGCGCCAGCAGCCAAGGTGGTCTAGCGGGAGGTGAGCAGTACTTC.

This CDR3 reads CASSYSEQPNQPQHF. The DNA of the CDR3 is TGTGCCAGCAGTTACTCTGAACAGCCAAATCAGCCCCAGCATTTT. This chain connects TRBV6-6 to TRBJ1-5, with D unclear. The CDR3 length is 15 residues. Germline V gives CDR1 MNHNY, CDR2 SVGAGI (reference sequence). V was cut by 0 bases and J by 4 bases, with 10 bases left in between.

In its sample, this clone was seen a few times. The genes are TRBV9 and TRBJ1-1, with 7 bases aligning to TRBD1. Germline CDR1 reads SGDLS; CDR2 reads YYNGEE. V trimming: 2 bases; J trimming: 0 bases; junction bases outside the gene matches: 7. There are 16 residues in the CDR3. The CDR3 here is CASSVDSTGMNTEAFF. DNA of the CDR3: TGTGCCAGCAGCGTCGACTCGACAGGGATGAACACTGAAGCTTTCTTT. Variable domain in full (rest from reference TRBV9 and TRBJ1-1): DSGVTQTPKHLITATGQRVTLRCSPRSGDLSVYWYQQSLDQGLQFLIQYYNGEERAKGNILERFSAQQFPDLHSELNLSSLELGDSALYFCASSVDSTGMNTEAFFGQGTRLTVV.

In its sample, this clone was seen once. The rearrangement links TRBV10-3 to TRBJ2-2; 11 nucleotides match TRBD2. The germline CDR1 and CDR2 sequences are ENHRY and SYGVKD. This CDR3 is built from 16 residues. The J segment lost 5 bases and the V segment lost 4 bases, leaving 6 bases of the junction unmatched. DNA of the CDR3: TGTGCCATCAGTGCGATCACTAGCGGGAGTACCGGGGAGCTGTTTTTT. Its protein product is CAISAITSGSTGELFF.

This chain connects TRBV7-3 to TRBJ2-3, with 10 bases aligning to TRBD2. Germline CDR1 and CDR2: SGHTA and FQGTGA. This CDR3 is 19 amino acids long. Losses at the gene ends were 0 bases for V and 2 bases for J; bases not matched to a gene: 11. The CDR3 sequence is CASSLTSASGSPLTDTQYF. The CDR3 nucleotides are TGTGCCAGCAGCTTAACCTCGGCTAGCGGGAGTCCTCTCACAGATACGCAGTATTTT.

The V call is TRBV7-9, the J call TRBJ1-1, with unresolved D. V dropped 5 bases and J dropped 3 bases, with 13 bases sitting between them. The CDR3 is 14 residues long. The germline V gene has CDR1 SEHNR and CDR2 FQNEAQ (reference sequence). The CDR3 protein is CASSLSVGDTEAFF. The CDR3, as DNA: TGTGCCAGCAGCCTAAGTGTCGGGGACACTGAAGCTTTCTTT. The variable domain in full, with the rest retrieved from reference TRBV7-9 and TRBJ1-1, is DTGVSQNPRHKITKRGQNVTFRCDPISEHNRLYWYRQTLGQGPEFLTYFQNEAQLEKSRLLSDRFSAERPKGSFSTLEIQRTEQGDSAMYLCASSLSVGDTEAFFGQGTRLTVV.

The chain employs TRBV6-5 and TRBJ2-7; 7 nucleotides match TRBD1. This CDR3 is built from 14 residues. The V and J ends lost 2 bases and 2 bases, in that order; junction bases with no gene match: 3. Germline CDR1 and CDR2: MNHEY and SVGAGI. In DNA, the CDR3 is TGTGCCAGCAGTTACAAGCAGGGGGCCTACGAGCAGTACTTC. It yields the protein CASSYKQGAYEQYF.

This chain links TRBV12-5 with TRBJ2-2, with D possibly being TRBD1 (5 bases). Germline V lookup: CDR1 LGHNT, CDR2 FRNRAP. Trimming removed 2 bases from V and 5 bases from J, with 12 bases in between. The CDR3 has 15 amino acids. The CDR3 reads CASGLSQGWTGELFF. The CDR3 DNA follows: TGTGCTAGTGGTTTGTCCCAGGGTTGGACCGGGGAGCTGTTTTTT.

The rearrangement links TRBV5-6 to TRBJ2-1; no definite D call. CDR1 is SGHDT and CDR2 is YYEEEE in the germline V gene. Trimming stripped 2 bases from V and 15 bases from J, with 15 bases between. CDR3 length equals 12 residues. In DNA, the CDR3 is TGTGCCAGCAGCTTAATTCAAACAATTTGGTTCTTC. Translation: CASSLIQTIWFF. Variable domain in full (rest from reference TRBV5-6 and TRBJ2-1): DAGVTQSPTHLIKTRGQQVTLRCSPKSGHDTVSWYQQALGQGPQFIFQYYEEEERQRGNFPDRFSGHQFPNYSSELNVNALLLGDSALYLCASSLIQTIWFFGPGTRLTVL.

The gene calls are TRBV5-4 and TRBJ2-5, with 12 bases identical to TRBD2. Trimming at V came to 4 bases and at J to 0 bases, leaving 10 bases not matched to a gene. Per germline, CDR1 SGHNT and CDR2 YYREEE (reference sequence). This CDR3 comprises 18 residues. In DNA form, the CDR3 reads TGTGCCAGCAGCGGTGGACTAGCGGGGTCTCTCTACCAAGAGACCCAGTACTTC. Protein product: CASSGGLAGSLYQETQYF.

The V gene is TRBV19, the J gene TRBJ2-2; D may be TRBD2 (6 bases). V was trimmed by 5 bases and J by 5 bases, leaving 12 bases between them. This CDR3 has 14 amino acids. From germline, CDR1 is LNHDA and CDR2 SQIVND (reference sequence). The CDR3 protein is CASSSGTATGELFF. The CDR3 DNA sequence: TGTGCCAGTAGTTCCGGGACTGCTACCGGGGAGCTGTTTTTT. The full variable domain, rest sourced from reference TRBV19 and TRBJ2-2, is DGGITQSPKYLFRKEGQNVTLSCEQNLNHDAMYWYRQDPGQGLRLIYYSQIVNDFQKGDIAEGYSVSREKKESFPLTVTSAQKNPTAFYLCASSSGTATGELFFGEGSRLTVL.

CDR3 residues: CASSQMTGTNYGYTF. In DNA form, the CDR3 reads TGTGCCAGCAGCCAGATGACCGGGACTAACTATGGCTACACCTTC. This chain links TRBV7-3 with TRBJ1-2; no reliable D call. This CDR3 is built from 15 residues. Trimming took off 5 bases at V and 0 bases at J, with 13 bases between the two ends. Germline V gives CDR1 SGHTA, CDR2 FQGTGA.

This chain uses TRBV7-9 with TRBJ2-1, with D tentatively TRBD1 (6 bases). This CDR3 is built from 18 residues. Trimming took off 2 bases at V and 0 bases at J, with 17 bases between the two ends. Germline CDR1 is SEHNR and CDR2 is FQNEAQ (reference sequence). The CDR3 protein is CASSLMFVTGSSYNEQFF. CDR3 nucleotide sequence: TGTGCCAGCAGCTTAATGTTTGTAACAGGGAGCTCCTACAATGAGCAGTTCTTC.

The CDR3 region has the DNA TGTGCTAGTGCGCCCGGCGGGAGTGGCTACGAGCAGTACTTC. Amino acid sequence: CASAPGGSGYEQYF. The gene calls are TRBV12-5 and TRBJ2-7; the match to TRBD2 covers 7 bases. CDR1 and CDR2 (germline): LGHNT, FRNRAP. The CDR3 length is 14 residues. V dropped 7 bases and J dropped 3; count of bases not matched to a gene: 9.

This rearrangement joins TRBV19 to TRBJ1-3; 10 bases map to TRBD1. This CDR3 is 15 amino acids long. V lost 5 bases, J lost 4 bases, and 5 bases stayed unmatched. CDR1 is LNHDA, CDR2 SQIVND, per germline (reference sequence). The CDR3: CASSVDRGLGNTIYF. The CDR3 DNA follows: TGTGCCAGTAGTGTCGACAGGGGGCTAGGAAACACCATATATTTT.

V usage is TRBV25-1 and J usage is TRBJ1-5; TRBD1 agrees at 7 bases. CDR3 length equals 13 residues. Germline CDR1 and CDR2: MGHDK and SYGVNS. Trimming took 5 bases from V and 9 from J; bases not matched to a gene: 7. The CDR3 loop is CASSQGDRTPQHF. The DNA of the CDR3 is TGTGCCAGCAGTCAAGGGGACAGAACGCCCCAGCATTTT.

The chain carries TRBV27 and TRBJ2-7; 9 bases are shared with TRBD1. Trimming cost V 3 bases and J 4 bases; bases outside gene matches: 13. The CDR3 is made up of 17 amino acids. The germline CDR1 and CDR2 sequences are MNHEY and SMNVEV (reference sequence). The CDR3 reads CASSFGTGGAYGYEQYF. For the CDR3, the DNA is TGTGCCAGCAGTTTCGGTACAGGGGGCGCTTACGGATACGAGCAGTACTTC.

This clone came up many times. This rearrangement joins TRBV6-6 to TRBJ1-1, with D possibly being TRBD1 (6 bases). This CDR3 has 14 residues. Trimming cost V 2 bases and J 5 bases, with 12 bases left between them. Looked up from germline, CDR1 is MNHNY and CDR2 is SVGAGI (reference sequence). In nucleotides, the CDR3 is TGTGCCAGCAGTTACACAGGGCGGAATACTGAAGCTTTCTTT. Its translation is CASSYTGRNTEAFF.